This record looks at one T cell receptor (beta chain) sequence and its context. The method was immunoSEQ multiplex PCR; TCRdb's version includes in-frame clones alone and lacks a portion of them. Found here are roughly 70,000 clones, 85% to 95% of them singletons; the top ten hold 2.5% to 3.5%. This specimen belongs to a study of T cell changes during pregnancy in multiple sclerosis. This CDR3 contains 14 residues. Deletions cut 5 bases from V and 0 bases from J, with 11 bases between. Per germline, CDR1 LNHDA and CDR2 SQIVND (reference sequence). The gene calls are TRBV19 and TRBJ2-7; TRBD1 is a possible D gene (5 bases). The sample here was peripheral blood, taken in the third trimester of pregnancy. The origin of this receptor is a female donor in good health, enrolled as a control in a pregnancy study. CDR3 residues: CASSPRQYSYEQYF. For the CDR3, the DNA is TGTGCCAGTAGTCCGCGACAGTACTCCTACGAGCAGTACTTC. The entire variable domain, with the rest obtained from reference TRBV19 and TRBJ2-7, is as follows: DGGITQSPKYLFRKEGQNVTLSCEQNLNHDAMYWYRQDPGQGLRLIYYSQIVNDFQKGDIAEGYSVSREKKESFPLTVTSAQKNPTAFYLCASSPRQYSYEQYFGPGTRLTVT.